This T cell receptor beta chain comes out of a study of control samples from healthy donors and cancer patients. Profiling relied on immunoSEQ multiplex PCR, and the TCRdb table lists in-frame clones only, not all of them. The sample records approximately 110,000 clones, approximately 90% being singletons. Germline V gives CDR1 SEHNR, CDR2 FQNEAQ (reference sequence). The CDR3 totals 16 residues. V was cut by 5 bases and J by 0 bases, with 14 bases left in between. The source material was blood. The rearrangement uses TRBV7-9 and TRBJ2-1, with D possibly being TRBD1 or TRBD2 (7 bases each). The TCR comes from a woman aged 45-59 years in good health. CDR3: CASSHQGGNSYNEQFF. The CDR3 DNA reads TGTGCCAGCAGCCACCAGGGGGGGAACTCCTACAATGAGCAGTTCTTC.